This T cell receptor beta chain was recovered during a study of cytomegalovirus exposure and HLA in healthy donors. Overall study: Membership in the Caucasian-associated ancestry cluster was found for 81% of fewer than 450 genotyped donors.

Whole-study findings and limits: Earlier analysis yielded a pattern in which most TCR beta V segments were productive about 87% or about 30% of the time. Several of the most significant clusters appeared, in a later analysis, to be linked to common viral pathogens. In a later analysis, a genetic analysis reported fewer productive-TCR N-insertions in an Asian-associated ancestry cluster than the cohort average.

As for this clone: The antigen remains unidentified.

60 Vbeta and 13 Jbeta primers were used in PCR. Generated by immunoSEQ multiplex PCR, the TCRdb table keeps only in-frame clones and is missing some. There are just over 20,000 clones in the sample, with about a fifth held by the top ten. Sequences were obtained from PBMCs. The receptor was derived from a man in his sixties in good health and CMV-seropositive.

The CDR3 region has the DNA TGTGCCAGCAGCACGACAGGGTTCTCTGGAAACACCATATATTTT. Amino acid sequence: CASSTTGFSGNTIYF. This chain connects TRBV9 to TRBJ1-3, with TRBD1 matching over 7 bases. The V segment lost 4 bases and the J segment 0 bases; nucleotides outside the gene matches: 4. Germline V CDR1 and CDR2: SGDLS, YYNGEE. The CDR3 is 15 amino acids.